Listed below are T cell receptor beta chains from one sample, sequenced in a study of T cell responses to AZD1222 COVID-19 vaccine. Assay used: immunoSEQ multiplex PCR; TCRdb lists only in-frame clones, some missing. The sample records about 70,000 clones, roughly 90% being singletons. Sequenced material: peripheral blood, taken on day 0 of MenACWY control vaccination. All receptors come from an adult in good health. Each CDR3 is given with its conserved first and last residue. Fields, in order: clone size, D gene, V gene, J gene, CDR3 DNA, CDR3 protein. The D gene is left open where the match is weak. Clone size is shown for a subset of rows, as once, few, many or a class of expanded clone.

>NA|TRBD2|TRBV2|TRBJ2-3
TGTGCCAGCAGTCTAGCGGGGGCGATTAGCACAGATACGCAGTATTTT
CASSLAGAISTDTQYF
>few|NA|TRBV7-3|TRBJ2-2
TGTGCCAGCGCCAGGCTCGGAACAGCCGGGGAGCTGTTTTTT
CASARLGTAGELFF
>once|NA|TRBV11-2|TRBJ1-1
TGTGCCAGCAGCCACTATCGGACGGCGAACACTGAAGCTTTCTTT
CASSHYRTANTEAFF
>NA|TRBD1|TRBV4-3|TRBJ1-1
TGCGCCAGCAGCCCAGCAGGGGGCTTGTACACTGAAGCTTTCTTT
CASSPAGGLYTEAFF
>NA|TRBD1|TRBV10-3|TRBJ1-1
TGTGCCATCACCCCTTCAGGGGGCGCGAGCACTGAAGCTTTCTTT
CAITPSGGASTEAFF
>NA|NA|TRBV19|TRBJ1-2
TGTGCCAGTAGCCCACAGACTAACTATGGCTACACCTTC
CASSPQTNYGYTF
>NA|NA|TRBV5-8|TRBJ1-2
TGTGCCAGCAGCCGCCCCGGCGGGGACCCTGCTAACTATGGCTACACCTTC
CASSRPGGDPANYGYTF
>NA|NA|TRBV4-3|TRBJ1-2
TGCGCCAGCAGCCAATTGGTTTCCTATGGCTACACCTTC
CASSQLVSYGYTF
>few|TRBD2|TRBV2|TRBJ2-7
TGTGCCAGCAGTGGGCGGGAGTGGGGAAGAACCAACTACGAGCAGTACTTC
CASSGREWGRTNYEQYF
>NA|TRBD1|TRBV5-1|TRBJ2-7
TGCGCCAGCAGCTTAGGGACAGGGGGCTACGAGCAGTACTTC
CASSLGTGGYEQYF
>NA|NA|TRBV28|TRBJ1-2
TGTGCCAGCAGTTTAACCGGGACGCCTAACTATGGCTACACCTTC
CASSLTGTPNYGYTF
>once|NA|TRBV18|TRBJ1-1
TGTGCCAGCTCACCAGGGCTAAACACTGAAGCTTTCTTT
CASSPGLNTEAFF
>NA|TRBD2|TRBV19|TRBJ2-1
TGTGCCAGTACGTCCTCTAGCGGGGGTTACGGGTTTGATGAGCAGTTCTTC
CASTSSSGGYGFDEQFF